These 10 T cell receptor beta chains were all obtained from the same sample, sequenced in a study of T-cell reconstitution after alpha-beta-depleted transplantation in children. For TCRbeta, the library was prepared with unique molecular identifiers. From the PCR reads, TCRdb called clonotypes with MiXCR, one entry per CDR3 protein. The sample contains hundreds of thousands of distinct CDR3 sequences, over 20% of which appear only once. The sequences come from PBMCs, collected before TCRalphabeta/CD19-depleted stem cell transplant. The receptors here all came from a girl between 2 and 10 years old with Fanconi anemia, due to receive a stem cell transplant.

In its sample, this clonotype was seen many times. The V call is TRBV9, the J call TRBJ2-1; D call uncertain. The CDR3 has 13 amino acids. V was pared by 4 bases and J by 3 bases, with 8 bases between. The germline V gene encodes CDR1 SGDLS and CDR2 YYNGEE. In DNA form, the CDR3 reads TGTGCCAGCAGCCCGGACGTCTACAATGAGCAGTTCTTC. It translates to CASSPDVYNEQFF.

This rearrangement joins TRBV28 to TRBJ1-5; D not resolved. The CDR3 is made up of 17 amino acids. The germline V and J ends were trimmed by 3 bases and 1 base, with 16 bases remaining between them. From germline, CDR1 is MDHEN and CDR2 SYDVKM. The CDR3 sequence: CASSLVQSRLSNQPQHF. The CDR3 nucleotides read TGTGCCAGCAGTTTGGTACAGTCACGTCTAAGCAATCAGCCCCAGCATTTT.

This clonotype has ten or more counts. The chain joins TRBV20-1 to TRBJ1-2; no reliable D call. Germline V gene sequence: CDR1 DFQATT, CDR2 SNEGSKA (reference sequence). This CDR3 comprises 13 residues. Trimming cost V 6 bases and J 4 bases, with 15 bases left between them. CDR3 DNA sequence: TGCAGTGCGCGAGTCGCTTCCGGCTATGGCTACACCTTC. This codes for CSARVASGYGYTF.

This clonotype turned up a few times. The chain has TRBV29-1 and TRBJ1-1; the D gene is possibly TRBD1 (5 bases). This CDR3 spans 13 amino acids. V gave up 4 bases and J gave up 1 base, with 10 bases separating them. CDR1 and CDR2 from the germline V gene are SQVTM and ANQGSEA. The CDR3 loop is CSVVRDPNTEAFF. The CDR3 DNA sequence: TGCAGCGTTGTGAGGGACCCGAACACTGAAGCTTTCTTT.

The table lists this clonotype with many counts. The V call is TRBV7-6, the J call TRBJ1-5; D gene unclear. V shed 2 bases and J shed 6 bases, with 8 bases lying between them. The CDR3 has 13 amino acids. Per the germline V gene, CDR1 is SGHVS and CDR2 is FNYEAQ. For the CDR3, the DNA is TGTGCCAGCAGCTTATCGGGAGCTCAGCCCCAGCATTTT. As protein: CASSLSGAQPQHF.

The chain has TRBV18 and TRBJ1-1, with D possibly matching TRBD1 (6 bases). Germline V gives CDR1 KGHSH, CDR2 LQKENI. Trimming stripped 3 bases from V and 1 base from J, with 9 bases between. The CDR3 has 14 amino acids. DNA for the CDR3: TGTGCCAGCTCACCCCCACAGGGGAACACTGAAGCTTTCTTT. Translating gives CASSPPQGNTEAFF.

This rearrangement joins TRBV20-1 to TRBJ1-5; D is uncertain. Trimming stripped 6 bases from V and 5 bases from J, with 14 bases between. CDR3 size: 13 residues. Germline V gene data show CDR1 as DFQATT and CDR2 as SNEGSKA (reference sequence). The CDR3 region has the DNA TGCAGTGCCAAAAAGGGCAGAGATCAGCCCCAGCATTTT. Its protein is CSAKKGRDQPQHF.

The genes are TRBV20-1 and TRBJ2-7; either TRBD1 or TRBD2 may supply D (6 bases each). Trimming took off 7 bases at V and 3 bases at J, with 34 bases between the two ends. CDR3 size: 19 residues. The germline V gene has CDR1 DFQATT and CDR2 SNEGSKA (reference sequence). DNA for the CDR3: TGCAGTGTTTACTCCCAGCTCCTAAAAAAGGAAGGGGGGAACTACGAGCAGTACTTC. Residues: CSVYSQLLKKEGGNYEQYF.

The gene calls are TRBV29-1 and TRBJ2-5, with D possibly TRBD1 on 6 matching bases. The V gene's germline CDR1 is SQVTM and CDR2 ANQGSEA. The CDR3 spans 13 residues. V shed 5 bases and J shed 5 bases, with 15 bases lying between them. The CDR3 sequence is CSVLLDSHETQYF. The DNA for the CDR3 is TGCAGCGTTTTGCTGGACAGCCACGAGACCCAGTACTTC.

CDR3 region: CASSAGSANTEAFF. The CDR3 DNA sequence: TGTGCCAGCAGCGCAGGGAGTGCGAACACTGAAGCTTTCTTT. The gene calls are TRBV9 and TRBJ1-1; perhaps TRBD1 as D (5 bases). The CDR3 runs 14 residues. The V and J ends lost 3 bases and 1 base respectively, with 10 bases between them. The V gene's germline CDR1 is SGDLS and CDR2 YYNGEE.